This T cell receptor (beta chain) is drawn from a study of response to subunit inactivated influenza vaccine. CDR3 length: 16 amino acids. The ends were cut back, 5 bases at V and 8 bases at J, with 22 bases in the middle. Germline assignment: CDR1 MNHEY and CDR2 SVGEGT. The sample holds a few counts of this clonotype. TCRdb re-derived calls from the RT-PCR reads in MiXCR, one entry per CDR3 protein. The table shows 180,000 or so distinct CDR3 sequences, with approximately 12% occurring only once. The data were also submitted as part of a second study, on T cells expressing NK-cell markers. Per that study: The authors made TCR beta cDNA libraries by 5'RACE template switching. This switching added a universal primer site and UMIs. Also leading the CD3+CD56-NKG2C+ fraction in a handful of donors were these clonotypes.

J is TRBJ2-1 and V is TRBV6-2 or TRBV6-3, with TRBD2 as a possible D gene (7 bases). This specimen was CD8+ T cells sorted from PBMCs, taken about 12 days after vaccination. The sequence was obtained from a man aged 50 or older who received an inactivated influenza vaccine. CDR3 bases: TGTGCCAGCAGTCCTCCGGGGGCTAGCGGTTCCCATGAGCAGTTCTTC. This translates into CASSPPGASGSHEQFF.